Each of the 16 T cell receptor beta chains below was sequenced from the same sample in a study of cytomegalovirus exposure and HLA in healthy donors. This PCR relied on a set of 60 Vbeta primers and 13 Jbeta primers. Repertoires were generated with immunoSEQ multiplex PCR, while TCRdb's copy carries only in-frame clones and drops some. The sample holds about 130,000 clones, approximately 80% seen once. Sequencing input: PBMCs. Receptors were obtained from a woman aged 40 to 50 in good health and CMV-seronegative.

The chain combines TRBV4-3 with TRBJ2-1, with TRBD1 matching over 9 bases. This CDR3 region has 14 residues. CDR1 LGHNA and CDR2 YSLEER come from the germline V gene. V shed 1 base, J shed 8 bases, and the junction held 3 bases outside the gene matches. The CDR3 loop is CASSQVQGADEQFF. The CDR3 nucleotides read TGCGCCAGCAGCCAAGTACAGGGGGCAGATGAGCAGTTCTTC.

CDR3 nucleotides: TGTGCCAGCAGCTTAGATCCAGGTCAAGAGACCCAGTACTTC. Translation: CASSLDPGQETQYF. The V call is TRBV7-2, the J call TRBJ2-5; D remains ambiguous. Trimming left V 1 base short and J 2 bases short, with 8 bases between. Per germline, CDR1 SGHTA and CDR2 FQGNSA. The CDR3 runs to 14 residues.

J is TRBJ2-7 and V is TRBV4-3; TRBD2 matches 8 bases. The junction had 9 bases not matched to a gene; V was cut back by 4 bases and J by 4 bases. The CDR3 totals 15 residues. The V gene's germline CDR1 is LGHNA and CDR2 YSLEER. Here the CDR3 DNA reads TGCGCCAGCAGCCCCTCCGGGGGGGCCAGTTACGAGCAGTACTTC. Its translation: CASSPSGGASYEQYF.

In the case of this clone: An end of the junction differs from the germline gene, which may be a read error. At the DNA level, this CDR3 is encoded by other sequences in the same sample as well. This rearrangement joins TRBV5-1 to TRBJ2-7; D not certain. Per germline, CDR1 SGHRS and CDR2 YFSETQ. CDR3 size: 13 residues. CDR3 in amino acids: CASSLAGGDEQYF. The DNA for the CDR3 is TGTGCCAGCAGCTTGGCAGGTGGCGACGAGCAGTACTTC. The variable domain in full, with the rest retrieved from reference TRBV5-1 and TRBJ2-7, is KAGVTQTPRYLIKTRGQQVTLSCSPISGHRSVSWYQQTPGQGLQFLFEYFSETQRNKGNFPGRFSGRQFSNSRSEMNVSTLELGDSALYLCASSLAGGDEQYFGPGTRLTVT.

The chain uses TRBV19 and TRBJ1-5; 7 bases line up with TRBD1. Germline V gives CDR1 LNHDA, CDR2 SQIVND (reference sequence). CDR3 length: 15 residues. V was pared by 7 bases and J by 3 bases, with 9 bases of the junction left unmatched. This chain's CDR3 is CASTTGQAVNQPQHF. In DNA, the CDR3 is TGTGCCAGTACCACCGGACAGGCCGTCAATCAGCCCCAGCATTTT.

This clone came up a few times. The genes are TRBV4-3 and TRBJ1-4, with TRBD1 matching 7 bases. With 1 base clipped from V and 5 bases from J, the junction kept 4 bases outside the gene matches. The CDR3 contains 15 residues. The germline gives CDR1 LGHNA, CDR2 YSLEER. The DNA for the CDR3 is TGCGCCAGCAGCCAAGGGACAGGCCGGAATGAAAAACTGTTTTTT. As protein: CASSQGTGRNEKLFF.

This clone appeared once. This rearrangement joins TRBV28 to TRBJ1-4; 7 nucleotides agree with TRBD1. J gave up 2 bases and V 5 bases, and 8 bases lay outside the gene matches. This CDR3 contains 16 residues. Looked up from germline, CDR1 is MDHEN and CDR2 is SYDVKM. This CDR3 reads CASSPTGLATNEKLFF. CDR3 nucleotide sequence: TGTGCCAGCAGTCCGACAGGGTTGGCGACTAATGAAAAACTGTTTTTT.

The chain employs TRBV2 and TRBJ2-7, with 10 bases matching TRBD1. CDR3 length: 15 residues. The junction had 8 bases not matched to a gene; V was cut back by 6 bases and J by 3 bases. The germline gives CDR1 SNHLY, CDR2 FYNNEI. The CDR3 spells CASSAGTGANYEQYF. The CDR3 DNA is TGTGCCAGCAGCGCCGGGACAGGGGCCAACTACGAGCAGTACTTC.

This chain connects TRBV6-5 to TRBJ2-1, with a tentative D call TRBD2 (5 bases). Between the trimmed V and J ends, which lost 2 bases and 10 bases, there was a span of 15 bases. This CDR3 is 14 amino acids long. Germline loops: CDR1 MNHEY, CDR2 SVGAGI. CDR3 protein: CASSYGRVGLEQFF. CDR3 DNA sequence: TGTGCCAGCAGTTACGGGCGGGTAGGCCTAGAGCAGTTCTTC.

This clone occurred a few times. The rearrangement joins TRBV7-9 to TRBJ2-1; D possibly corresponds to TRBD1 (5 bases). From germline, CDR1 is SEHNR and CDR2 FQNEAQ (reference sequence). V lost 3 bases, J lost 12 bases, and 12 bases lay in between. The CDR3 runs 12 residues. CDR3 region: CASSFDQGGQFF. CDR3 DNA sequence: TGTGCCAGCAGCTTTGATCAGGGTGGGCAGTTCTTC.

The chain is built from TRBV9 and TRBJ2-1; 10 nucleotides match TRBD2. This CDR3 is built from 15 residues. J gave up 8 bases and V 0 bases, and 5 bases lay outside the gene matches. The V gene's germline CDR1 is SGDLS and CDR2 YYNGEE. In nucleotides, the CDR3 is TGTGCCAGCAGCGTAGGGAGCGGGAGGGCCGATGAGCAGTTCTTC. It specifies CASSVGSGRADEQFF.

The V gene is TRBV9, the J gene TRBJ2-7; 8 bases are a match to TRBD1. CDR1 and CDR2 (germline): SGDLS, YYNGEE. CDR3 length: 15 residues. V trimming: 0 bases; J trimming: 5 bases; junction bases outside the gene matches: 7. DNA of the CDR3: TGTGCCAGCAGCGTAGGAGGACAGGGTTACGACGAGCAGTACTTC. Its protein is CASSVGGQGYDEQYF. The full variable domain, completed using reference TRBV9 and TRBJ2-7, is DSGVTQTPKHLITATGQRVTLRCSPRSGDLSVYWYQQSLDQGLQFLIQYYNGEERAKGNILERFSAQQFPDLHSELNLSSLELGDSALYFCASSVGGQGYDEQYFGPGTRLTVT.

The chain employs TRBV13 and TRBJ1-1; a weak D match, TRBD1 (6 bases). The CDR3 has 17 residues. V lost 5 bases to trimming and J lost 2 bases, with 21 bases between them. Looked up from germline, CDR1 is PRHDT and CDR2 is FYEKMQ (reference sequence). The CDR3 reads CASSTAGGLYVNTEAFF. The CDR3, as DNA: TGTGCCAGCAGCACCGCCGGGGGGCTATACGTCAACACTGAAGCTTTCTTT. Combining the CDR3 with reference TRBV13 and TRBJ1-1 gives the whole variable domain AAGVIQSPRHLIKEKRETATLKCYPIPRHDTVYWYQQGPGQDPQFLISFYEKMQSDKGSIPDRFSAQQFSDYHSELNMSSLELGDSALYFCASSTAGGLYVNTEAFFGQGTRLTVV.

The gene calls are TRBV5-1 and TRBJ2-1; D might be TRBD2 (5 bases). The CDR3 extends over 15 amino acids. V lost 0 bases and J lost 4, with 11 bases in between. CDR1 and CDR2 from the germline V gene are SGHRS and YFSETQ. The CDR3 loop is CASSLEAVLYNEQFF. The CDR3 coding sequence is TGCGCCAGCAGCTTGGAAGCGGTTCTTTACAATGAGCAGTTCTTC.

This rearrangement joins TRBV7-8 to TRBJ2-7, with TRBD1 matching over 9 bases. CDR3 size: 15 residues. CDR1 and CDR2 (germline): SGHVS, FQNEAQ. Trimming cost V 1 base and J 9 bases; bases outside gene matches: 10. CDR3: CASSLGQGGRSGQYF. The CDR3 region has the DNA TGTGCCAGCAGCTTAGGACAGGGGGGGCGATCTGGGCAGTACTTC.

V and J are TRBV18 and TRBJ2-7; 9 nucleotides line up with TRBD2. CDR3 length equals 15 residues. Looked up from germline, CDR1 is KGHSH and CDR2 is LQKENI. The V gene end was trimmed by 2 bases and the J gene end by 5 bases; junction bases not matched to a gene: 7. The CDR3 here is CASSPAGGQRDEQYF. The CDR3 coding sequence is TGTGCCAGCTCACCAGCGGGGGGGCAACGGGACGAGCAGTACTTC.